The next 8 T cell receptor beta chains were all read from a single sample in a study of vaccination and CD4 T cells after COVID-19 (dated by TCRdb to between 2021 and 2024). Their target antigens are unknown. The treatment or condition label on this specimen signifies: approximately 11-day PBMC culture with coronavirus spike peptide pools or control peptides (ViraFEST assay). CD4+ T cells from unexposed donors were collected before the COVID-19 pandemic (2011-2018). Library method: PCR. Data came from an Illumina iSeq 100. DNA from cultured CD4+ T cells was subjected to TCR sequencing with the Oncomine TCR Beta short-read assay at the Johns Hopkins FTIC core. Genomic DNA was extracted from the cultured CD4+ T cells with the QIAamp micro DNA kit. The raw public data were reprocessed by TCRdb itself: fastp quality trimming at Q25, MiXCR clonotype calling, in-frame beta chains only. A single entry per CDR3 protein holds the most common genes and DNA from its merged rows. The sample table shows approximately 9,000 distinct CDR3 sequences, and around 37% are seen once. About 14% of the sample goes to the ten largest clones.

The sequenced material came from CD4+ T cells from blood, cultured in vitro. The receptors shown here come from a human donor in good health.

V and J are TRBV30 and TRBJ2-7, with unresolved D. In germline, CDR1 is GTSNPN, CDR2 SVGIG (reference sequence). With 3 bases removed from V and 3 bases from J, the gap between germline ends came to 12 bases. The CDR3 runs to 13 residues. Written as DNA, the CDR3 is TGTGCCTGGAGAATATGGCTAGACTACGAGCAGTACTTC. The encoded protein is CAWRIWLDYEQYF. The full variable domain, completed using reference TRBV30 and TRBJ2-7, is SQTIHQWPATLVQPVGSPLSLECTVEGTSNPNLYWYRQAAGRGLQLLFYSVGIGQISSEVPQNLSASRPQDRQFILSSKKLLLSDSGFYLCAWRIWLDYEQYFGPGTRLTVT.

This chain uses TRBV7-9 with TRBJ2-7; TRBD2 is a possible D gene (6 bases). Per germline, CDR1 SEHNR and CDR2 FQNEAQ (reference sequence). Trimming pared 1 base from V and 3 bases from J, leaving 10 bases between. CDR3 length: 14 residues. The CDR3 is CASSLVEGLYEQYF. The CDR3, as DNA: TGTGCCAGCAGCTTAGTGGAGGGGCTCTACGAGCAGTACTTC.

The CDR3, as DNA: TGTGCCAGCAGCTTGGGGGAGCACACCGGGGAGCTGTTTTTT. Translating gives CASSLGEHTGELFF. The chain employs TRBV11-2 and TRBJ2-2; D may match TRBD1 or TRBD2 (5 bases each). The CDR3 totals 14 residues. From germline, CDR1 is SGHAT and CDR2 FQNNGV. V was clipped by 3 bases and J by 3 bases, with 8 bases between them.

This sequence joins TRBV10-2 and TRBJ2-5; D might be TRBD2 (5 bases). Trimming cost V 4 bases and J 1 base, with 13 bases left between them. The germline V gene encodes CDR1 WSHSY and CDR2 SAAADI. This CDR3 comprises 15 residues. The CDR3 DNA follows: TGCGCCAGCAGTGTATATGGGAGCGGCCAAGAGACCCAGTACTTC. Residues: CASSVYGSGQETQYF.

This chain links TRBV29-1 with TRBJ1-1; 7 nucleotides match TRBD1. V trimming: 5 bases; J trimming: 1 base; junction bases outside the gene matches: 4. This CDR3 is built from 13 residues. CDR1 SQVTM and CDR2 ANQGSEA come from the germline V gene. The CDR3 is CSVSRGTNTEAFF. As DNA, the CDR3 is TGCAGCGTTAGCAGGGGGACGAACACTGAAGCTTTCTTT.

This clonotype has a handful of counts. This chain connects TRBV19 to TRBJ1-5; TRBD1 aligns across 9 bases. Germline loops: CDR1 LNHDA, CDR2 SQIVND (reference sequence). The CDR3 has 15 amino acids. Trimming cost V 3 bases and J 5 bases; bases outside gene matches: 5. In nucleotides, the CDR3 is TGTGCCAGTAGTATTGGGGGACAGGGTTATCAGCCCCAGCATTTT. As protein: CASSIGGQGYQPQHF. The full variable domain, rest sourced from reference TRBV19 and TRBJ1-5, is DGGITQSPKYLFRKEGQNVTLSCEQNLNHDAMYWYRQDPGQGLRLIYYSQIVNDFQKGDIAEGYSVSREKKESFPLTVTSAQKNPTAFYLCASSIGGQGYQPQHFGDGTRLSIL.

The chain couples TRBV12-3 or TRBV12-4 to TRBJ1-1; the match to TRBD1 covers 10 bases. The length of the CDR3 is 13 residues. V trimming: 3 bases; J trimming: 5 bases; junction bases outside the gene matches: 0. The CDR3 sequence is CASSLGQGTEAFF. The CDR3 nucleotides read TGTGCCAGCAGTTTGGGACAGGGGACTGAAGCTTTCTTT.

The chain joins TRBV19 to TRBJ1-1, with a possible D match to TRBD1 (6 bases). The CDR3 length is 13 residues. Trimming pared 8 bases from V and 8 bases from J, leaving 18 bases between. CDR1 and CDR2 (germline): LNHDA, SQIVND (reference sequence). CDR3 sequence: CASGPWDTLEAFF. The CDR3 coding sequence is TGTGCCAGTGGGCCCTGGGACACCTTAGAAGCTTTCTTT.